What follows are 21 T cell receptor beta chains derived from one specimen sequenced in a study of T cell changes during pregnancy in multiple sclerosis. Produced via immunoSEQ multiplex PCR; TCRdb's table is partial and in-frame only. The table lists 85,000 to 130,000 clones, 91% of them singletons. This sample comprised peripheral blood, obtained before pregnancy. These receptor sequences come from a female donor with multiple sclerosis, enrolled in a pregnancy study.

CDR3 sequence (DNA): TGTGCCAGCAGCCCGGACATTTTCTACGAGCAGTACTTC. Protein product: CASSPDIFYEQYF. The chain uses TRBV6-6 and TRBJ2-7; maybe TRBD1 (5 bases). CDR1 is MNHNY and CDR2 is SVGAGI in the germline V gene (reference sequence). V was shortened by 6 bases and J by 3 bases, with 12 bases between the two germline ends. CDR3 length: 13 amino acids.

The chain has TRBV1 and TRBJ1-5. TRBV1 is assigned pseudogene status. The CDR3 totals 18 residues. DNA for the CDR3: TGCACCAGCCCCGGGAGAGGGGTTGTCGAGGGTGGCAATCAGCCCCAGCATTTT. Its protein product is CTSPGRGVVEGGNQPQHF.

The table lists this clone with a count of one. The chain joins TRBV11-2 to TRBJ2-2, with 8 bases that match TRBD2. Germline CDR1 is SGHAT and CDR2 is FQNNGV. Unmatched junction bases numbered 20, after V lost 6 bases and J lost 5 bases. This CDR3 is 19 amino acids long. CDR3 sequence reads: CASRGGRGDRASSTGELFF. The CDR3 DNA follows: TGTGCCAGCAGAGGTGGGCGGGGGGATAGAGCCTCATCTACCGGGGAGCTGTTTTTT.

CDR3 bases: TGTGCCAGCAGCCCGGGACTAGACACAGATACGCAGTATTTT. This sequence encodes CASSPGLDTDTQYF. V gene TRBV9 combines with J gene TRBJ2-3; 8 bases agree with TRBD2. The ends lost 4 bases at V and 2 bases at J; junction bases unmatched: 3. The CDR3 is 14 amino acids. The V gene's germline CDR1 is SGDLS and CDR2 YYNGEE.

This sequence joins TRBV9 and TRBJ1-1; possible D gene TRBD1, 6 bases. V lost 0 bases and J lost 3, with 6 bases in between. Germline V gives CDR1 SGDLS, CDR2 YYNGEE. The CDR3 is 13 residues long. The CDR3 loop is CASSVDRDTEAFF. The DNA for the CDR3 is TGTGCCAGCAGCGTAGACAGGGACACTGAAGCTTTCTTT.

This CDR3 reads CASSLRVANYGYTF. DNA for the CDR3: TGTGCCAGCAGCCTCAGGGTAGCTAACTATGGCTACACCTTC. The chain combines TRBV6-1 with TRBJ1-2; D may be TRBD1 (5 bases). The V gene lost 6 bases and the J gene lost 0 bases, with 11 bases spanning the gap. Germline-derived CDR1 and CDR2 are MNHNS and SASEGT. The CDR3 contains 14 residues.

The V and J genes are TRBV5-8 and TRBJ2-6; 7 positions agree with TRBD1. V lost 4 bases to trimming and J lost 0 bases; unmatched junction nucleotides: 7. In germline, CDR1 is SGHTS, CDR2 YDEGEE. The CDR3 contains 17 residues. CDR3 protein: CASSRMTGSSGANVLTF. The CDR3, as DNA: TGTGCCAGCAGCCGGATGACAGGGAGCTCTGGGGCCAACGTCCTGACTTTC.

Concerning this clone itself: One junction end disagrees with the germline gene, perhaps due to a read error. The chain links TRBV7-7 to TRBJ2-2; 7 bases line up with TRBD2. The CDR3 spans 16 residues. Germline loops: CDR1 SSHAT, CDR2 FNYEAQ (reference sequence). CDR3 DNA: TGTGCTAGCAGCCCGGTCCCCCCCGGGGGGTCCGGGGAGCTGTTTTTT. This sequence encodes CASSPVPPGGSGELFF.

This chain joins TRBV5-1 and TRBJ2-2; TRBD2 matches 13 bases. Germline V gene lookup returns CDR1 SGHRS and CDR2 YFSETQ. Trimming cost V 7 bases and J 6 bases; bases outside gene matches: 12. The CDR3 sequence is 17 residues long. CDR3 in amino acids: CASFPRLAGGSAGELFF. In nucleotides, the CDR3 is TGCGCCAGCTTCCCCCGACTAGCGGGAGGATCTGCCGGGGAGCTGTTTTTT.

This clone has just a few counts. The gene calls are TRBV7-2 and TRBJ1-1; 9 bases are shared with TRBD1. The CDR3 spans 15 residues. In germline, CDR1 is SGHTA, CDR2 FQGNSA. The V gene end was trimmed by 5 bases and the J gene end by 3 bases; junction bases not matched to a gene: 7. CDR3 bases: TGTGCCAGCAGCCCCTGGACAGGGGCAGACACTGAAGCTTTCTTT. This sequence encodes CASSPWTGADTEAFF. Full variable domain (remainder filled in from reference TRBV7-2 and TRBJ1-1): GAGVSQSPSNKVTEKGKDVELRCDPISGHTALYWYRQSLGQGLEFLIYFQGNSAPDKSGLPSDRFSAERTGGSVSTLTIQRTQQEDSAVYLCASSPWTGADTEAFFGQGTRLTVV.

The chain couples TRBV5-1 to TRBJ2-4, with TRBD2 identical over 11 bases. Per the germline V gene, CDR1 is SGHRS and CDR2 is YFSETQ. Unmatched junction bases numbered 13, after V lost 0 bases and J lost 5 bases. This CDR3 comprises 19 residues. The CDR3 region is CASSLATTSGTPGENIQYF. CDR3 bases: TGCGCCAGCAGCTTGGCCACGACTAGCGGGACTCCTGGGGAAAACATTCAGTACTTC.

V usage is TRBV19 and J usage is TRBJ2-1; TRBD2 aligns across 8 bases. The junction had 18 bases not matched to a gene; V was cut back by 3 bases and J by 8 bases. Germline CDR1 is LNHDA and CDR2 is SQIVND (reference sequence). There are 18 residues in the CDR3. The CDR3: CASSMRVSPAGAGYEQFF. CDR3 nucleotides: TGTGCCAGTAGTATGAGGGTAAGCCCAGCGGGAGCAGGTTATGAGCAGTTCTTC.

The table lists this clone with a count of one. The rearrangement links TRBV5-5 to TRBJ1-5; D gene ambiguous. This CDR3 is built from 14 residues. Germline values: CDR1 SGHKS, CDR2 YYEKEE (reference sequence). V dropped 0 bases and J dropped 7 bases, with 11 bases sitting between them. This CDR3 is CASSLAPGSQPQHF. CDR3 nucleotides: TGTGCCAGCAGCTTGGCCCCGGGGTCCCAGCCCCAGCATTTT.

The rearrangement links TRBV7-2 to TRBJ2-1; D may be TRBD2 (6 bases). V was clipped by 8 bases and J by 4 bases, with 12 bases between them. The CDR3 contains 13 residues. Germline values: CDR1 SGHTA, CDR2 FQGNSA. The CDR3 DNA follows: TGTGCCAGCGCGGCGGGGTCATACAATGAGCAGTTCTTC. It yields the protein CASAAGSYNEQFF.

The CDR3 sequence is CASSHPGTGAGGQYF. CDR3 DNA: TGTGCCAGCAGCCATCCCGGGACAGGGGCCGGGGGGCAGTACTTC. This rearrangement joins TRBV5-4 to TRBJ2-7, with TRBD1 matching over 10 bases. The germline gives CDR1 SGHNT, CDR2 YYREEE (reference sequence). V shed 4 bases, J shed 9 bases, and the junction held 13 bases outside the gene matches. The CDR3 length is 15 residues.

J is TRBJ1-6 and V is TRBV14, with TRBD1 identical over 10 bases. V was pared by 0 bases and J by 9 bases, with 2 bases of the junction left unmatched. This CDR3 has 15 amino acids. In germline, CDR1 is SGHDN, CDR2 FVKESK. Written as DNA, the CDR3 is TGTGCCAGCAGCCAAGAGAGGGACAGGGGTTCACCCCTCCACTTT. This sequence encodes CASSQERDRGSPLHF. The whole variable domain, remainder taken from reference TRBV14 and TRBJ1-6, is EAGVTQFPSHSVIEKGQTVTLRCDPISGHDNLYWYRRVMGKEIKFLLHFVKESKQDESGMPNNRFLAERTGGTYSTLKVQPAELEDSGVYFCASSQERDRGSPLHFGNGTRLTVT.

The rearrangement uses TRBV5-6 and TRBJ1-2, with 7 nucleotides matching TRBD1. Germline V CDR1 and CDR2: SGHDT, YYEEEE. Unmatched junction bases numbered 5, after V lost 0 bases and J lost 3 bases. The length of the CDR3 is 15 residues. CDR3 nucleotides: TGTGCCAGCAGCTTGGGGTACAGGGGCGACTATGGCTACACCTTC. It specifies CASSLGYRGDYGYTF.

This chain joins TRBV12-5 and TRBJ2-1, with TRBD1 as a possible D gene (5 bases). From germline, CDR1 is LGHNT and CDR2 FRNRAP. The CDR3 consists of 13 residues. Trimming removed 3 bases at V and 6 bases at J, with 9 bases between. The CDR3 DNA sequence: TGTGCTAGTGGTTTAGCAGGGATCAATGAGCAGTTCTTC. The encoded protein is CASGLAGINEQFF.

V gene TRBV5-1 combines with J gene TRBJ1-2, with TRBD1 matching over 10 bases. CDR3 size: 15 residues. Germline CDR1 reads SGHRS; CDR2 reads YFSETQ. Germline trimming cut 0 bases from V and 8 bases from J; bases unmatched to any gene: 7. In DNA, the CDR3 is TGCGCCAGCAGCTTGGGCCGACAGGGGGCTCGAGGCTACACCTTC. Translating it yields CASSLGRQGARGYTF.

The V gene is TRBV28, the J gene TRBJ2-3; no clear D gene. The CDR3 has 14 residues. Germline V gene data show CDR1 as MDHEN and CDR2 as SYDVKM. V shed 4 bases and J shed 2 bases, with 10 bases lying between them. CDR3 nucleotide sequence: TGTGCCAGCAGTTCTACCCCCCACACAGATACGCAGTATTTT. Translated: CASSSTPHTDTQYF.

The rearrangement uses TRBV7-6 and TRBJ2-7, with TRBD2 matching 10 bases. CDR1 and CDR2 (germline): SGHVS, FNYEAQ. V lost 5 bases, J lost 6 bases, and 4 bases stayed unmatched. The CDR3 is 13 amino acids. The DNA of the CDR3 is TGTGCCAGCAGCCCTAGCGGGAGTGCCGAGCAGTACTTC. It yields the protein CASSPSGSAEQYF. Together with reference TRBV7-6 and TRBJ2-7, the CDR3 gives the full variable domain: GAGVSQSPRYKVTKRGQDVALRCDPISGHVSLYWYRQALGQGPEFLTYFNYEAQQDKSGLPNDRFSAERPEGSISTLTIQRTEQRDSAMYRCASSPSGSAEQYFGPGTRLTVT.